The source of this T cell receptor (beta chain) is a study of T cell responses to AZD1222 COVID-19 vaccine. Points from the study as a whole: Clonal diversity was possibly underestimated; the donors were predominantly white British and more often female. Sampling that yielded the repertoires occurred only after the peak T cell response. Targets within unmutated variant regions were reportedly found for nearly half of spike-specific TCRs.

Pooled in the analysis were second doses at about 4 or about 12 weeks. With 3 bases clipped from V and 4 bases from J, the junction kept 1 base outside the gene matches. The CDR3 has 14 residues. Germline-derived CDR1 and CDR2 are SEHNR and FQNEAQ (reference sequence). As for this clone: Its antigen is not identified.

Assay: immunoSEQ multiplex PCR; the TCRdb copy retains only in-frame clones and omits some. Among about 150,000 clones listed, 90% to 95% were seen once. V is TRBV7-9 and J is TRBJ2-2; 8 bases are a match to TRBD2. The sequence was obtained from an adult who received the AZD1222 COVID-19 vaccine. This specimen was peripheral blood, taken 28 days after the second AZD1222 dose. The CDR3 protein is CASSFGLATGELFF. The CDR3 DNA reads TGTGCCAGCAGCTTCGGACTAGCCACCGGGGAGCTGTTTTTT. Supplemented by reference TRBV7-9 and TRBJ2-2, the full variable domain reads DTGVSQNPRHKITKRGQNVTFRCDPISEHNRLYWYRQTLGQGPEFLTYFQNEAQLEKSRLLSDRFSAERPKGSFSTLEIQRTEQGDSAMYLCASSFGLATGELFFGEGSRLTVL.